These 7 T cell receptor beta chains came from one sample sequenced in a study of STAT5B mutations in CD4+ large granular lymphocyte leukemia. Method: immunoSEQ multiplex PCR; TCRdb's copy keeps in-frame clones and lacks some. The sample has roughly 40,000 clones; 84% are singletons. The material sequenced was CD4+ T cells from blood buffy coats. The receptors were sampled from a human donor in good health.

The genes are TRBV7-3 and TRBJ1-4; no definite D call. The CDR3 runs 13 residues. Germline V CDR1 and CDR2: SGHTA, FQGTGA. Trimming stripped 1 base from V and 8 bases from J, with 8 bases between. The CDR3 loop reads CASSLRRGEKLFF. The CDR3, as DNA: TGTGCCAGCAGCTTAAGGCGGGGAGAAAAACTGTTTTTT.

The chain combines TRBV7-2 with TRBJ2-7; 10 positions agree with TRBD1. The germline V gene encodes CDR1 SGHTA and CDR2 FQGNSA. Unmatched junction bases numbered 6, after V lost 6 bases and J lost 7 bases. This CDR3 region has 13 residues. CDR3 region: CASRRQGAGEQYF. The CDR3 nucleotides read TGTGCCAGCAGAAGACAGGGGGCTGGAGAGCAGTACTTC.

CDR3 sequence reads: CASREQGASYGYTF. The CDR3, as DNA: TGCGCCAGCAGGGAACAGGGGGCGAGCTATGGCTACACCTTC. The chain joins TRBV5-1 to TRBJ1-2; TRBD1 matches at 9 bases. Germline assignment: CDR1 SGHRS and CDR2 YFSETQ. V lost 5 bases to trimming and J lost 4 bases; unmatched junction nucleotides: 6. This CDR3 is 14 amino acids long.

This clone has just one count. The rearrangement joins TRBV6-1 to TRBJ2-6; D may correspond to TRBD1 or TRBD2 (5 bases each). V lost 2 bases, J lost 0 bases, and 11 bases lay in between. The CDR3 totals 17 residues. The germline V gene has CDR1 MNHNS and CDR2 SASEGT. The CDR3 spells CASSEPGRNSGANVLTF. As DNA, the CDR3 is TGTGCCAGCAGTGAACCGGGACGTAACTCTGGGGCCAACGTCCTGACTTTC.

The chain combines TRBV6-6 with TRBJ1-2; TRBD1 aligns across 7 bases. This CDR3 is built from 12 residues. Germline trimming cut 7 bases from V and 7 bases from J; bases unmatched to any gene: 6. CDR1 and CDR2 from the germline V gene are MNHNY and SVGAGI (reference sequence). The CDR3 spells CASTDRVVGYTF. CDR3 DNA: TGTGCCAGCACCGACAGGGTTGTTGGCTACACCTTC.

The chain links TRBV5-4 to TRBJ1-6; 8 bases map to TRBD1. Looked up from germline, CDR1 is SGHNT and CDR2 is YYREEE (reference sequence). This CDR3 spans 17 amino acids. With 0 bases clipped from V and 1 base from J, the junction kept 3 bases outside the gene matches. The CDR3 DNA follows: TGTGCCAGCAGCTTGGCACAGGGGGGATCCTATAATTCACCCCTCCACTTT. Encoded protein: CASSLAQGGSYNSPLHF.

The chain is built from TRBV5-6 and TRBJ2-5; perhaps TRBD1 as D (5 bases). The V end was cut by 4 bases, the J end by 4 bases, with 11 bases between. Germline V lookup: CDR1 SGHDT, CDR2 YYEEEE. The CDR3 has 13 amino acids. CDR3 sequence: CASSLQGRETQYF. CDR3 nucleotides: TGTGCCAGCAGCCTCCAGGGTCGAGAGACCCAGTACTTC. The full variable domain, completed using reference TRBV5-6 and TRBJ2-5, is DAGVTQSPTHLIKTRGQQVTLRCSPKSGHDTVSWYQQALGQGPQFIFQYYEEEERQRGNFPDRFSGHQFPNYSSELNVNALLLGDSALYLCASSLQGRETQYFGPGTRLLVL.